The source of this T cell receptor beta chain is a study of monozygotic twins with inflammatory bowel disease. No DNA is given; TCRdb re-called the 5' RACE reads and lists each CDR3 protein once. With about 200,000 distinct CDR3 sequences in the sample, the ten largest clones hold roughly 8%. This CDR3 region has 15 residues. Germline CDR1 and CDR2: LGHNA and YNFKEQ. This sequence joins TRBV4-2 and TRBJ2-7; TCRdb outputs TRBD2, but without DNA this stays unchecked. The receptor was isolated from a human donor with ulcerative colitis or Crohn's disease, or a healthy co-twin of an affected twin (not recorded which). The source material was blood. CDR3 region: CASSTRLAGANEQYF.